This TCR beta chain was captured by sequencing in a study of OX40 agonist ivuxolimab in advanced cancers. Study details: Patients got intravenous ivuxolimab at 0.01 to 10 mg/kg every 2 weeks. Three patients showed partial responses: one hepatocellular carcinoma and two cutaneous melanoma cases. Study-level points and caveats: Average numbers of expanded clones were greater in CD8+ T cells than in CD4+. Low normalized T-cell clonal expansion also characterized some of the nonresponders.

On this clone: Its specificity is unknown.

Profiling relied on immunoSEQ multiplex PCR, and the TCRdb table lists in-frame clones only, not all of them. The sample lists some 71,000 clones; 86% were seen once. The material was CD4+ or CD8+ T cells sorted from blood, obtained in a trial of the OX40 agonist ivuxolimab. This TCR was recovered from an adult with an advanced solid tumor such as melanoma, head and neck, liver or kidney cancer.

CDR3 in amino acids: CASSSRDEEKLFF. Here the CDR3 DNA reads TGTGCCAGCAGCTCCAGGGACGAGGAAAAACTGTTTTTT. V gene TRBV5-4 combines with J gene TRBJ1-4; TRBD1 is a possible D gene (5 bases). Germline V gene lookup returns CDR1 SGHNT and CDR2 YYREEE (reference sequence). The CDR3 is 13 residues long. V was cut by 3 bases and J by 8 bases, with 11 bases left in between.